In its sample, the clone carrying this T cell receptor beta chain was seen once. Antigen specificity is unknown. The run of the v3.0 immunoSEQ assay was at survey level. Sequencing aimed at roughly 40,000-55,000 T-cell genomes per sample. The data were produced by immunoSEQ multiplex PCR, yet TCRdb's version contains in-frame clones alone and is incomplete. Among more than 35,000 clones listed, 90% to 95% were seen once. The data stem from a study of long-term antiretroviral therapy in people with HIV. Whole-study findings and limits: Collection spanned 2004 to 2017; ART regimens may be less effective than current ones. Diversity increased after ART yet remained lower than in transplant donor controls.

CDR3 length equals 16 residues. The V gene lost 6 bases and the J gene lost 5 bases, with 17 bases spanning the gap. Germline V gene data show CDR1 as MNHEY and CDR2 as SMNVEV (reference sequence). The rearrangement links TRBV27 to TRBJ1-6, with D perhaps matching TRBD1 (6 bases). The receptor comes from a woman aged 45-65 years with HIV. This specimen was unsorted PBMCs, taken 3.7 years after starting antiretroviral therapy. The CDR3 region is CASRATGTMDNSPLHF. DNA for the CDR3: TGTGCCAGCAGAGCGACCGGGACAATGGATAATTCACCCCTCCACTTT.